The 13 T cell receptor beta chains reported below all come from one sample, sequenced in a study of T-cell reconstitution after alpha-beta-depleted transplantation in children (dated by TCRdb to 2015 to 2016). The treatment or condition label, as the study defines it: allogeneic hematopoietic cell transplantation with graft depleted of TCRalphabeta T cells and CD19 B cells. Receptors were amplified or captured by PCR. TCRdb lists the instrument as Illumina HiSeq 2500. TCR library preparation used molecular barcoding, with unique molecular identifiers applied to normalize quantification of the TCRbeta repertoire. Starting from the raw public reads, TCRdb applied fastp trimming at Q25, assembled clones with MiXCR and retained in-frame beta chains. Every distinct CDR3 protein forms one entry, paired with its most common genes and DNA. A total of about 830,000 distinct CDR3 sequences appear in this sample, 16% of them only once. The top ten clonotypes cover roughly 5% of the sample.

The sample consisted of PBMCs, mostly from graft donor cells, taken 360 days after TCRalphabeta/CD19-depleted stem cell transplant. Receptor source: a male patient younger than 18 who had a stem cell transplant for acute lymphoblastic leukemia, so the T cells may come from the graft donor.

Only a few counts were recorded for this clonotype. The chain carries TRBV4-1 and TRBJ2-3; D possibly corresponds to TRBD2 (6 bases). V lost 0 bases and J lost 2, with 15 bases in between. The CDR3 consists of 17 residues. The germline V gene encodes CDR1 MGHRA and CDR2 YSYEKL. The CDR3 spells CASSQDPRRRVTDTQYF. In nucleotides, the CDR3 is TGCGCCAGCAGCCAAGATCCCAGGAGGAGGGTCACAGATACGCAGTATTTT.

V usage is TRBV4-1 and J usage is TRBJ2-3; tentative D call: TRBD2 (6 bases). The CDR3 loop spans 17 amino acids. V lost 5 bases and J 5 bases, leaving 23 bases between the germline ends. From germline, CDR1 is MGHRA and CDR2 YSYEKL. The CDR3 region is CASSETTSKGLQDTQYF. Written as DNA, the CDR3 is TGCGCCAGCAGCGAAACGACTAGTAAGGGATTACAAGATACGCAGTATTTT.

The chain combines TRBV7-8 with TRBJ1-5, with D maybe TRBD1 (5 bases). Germline values: CDR1 SGHVS, CDR2 FQNEAQ. V was clipped by 6 bases and J by 4 bases, with 13 bases between them. The CDR3 is made up of 14 amino acids. CDR3 nucleotide sequence: TGTGCCAGCAGGTTAAAGGGGTGGAATCAGCCCCAGCATTTT. It translates to CASRLKGWNQPQHF.

At least ten counts were recorded for this clonotype. This chain uses TRBV12-3 or TRBV12-4 with TRBJ2-7, with 8 bases identical to TRBD1. The CDR3 covers 15 residues. The junction had 12 bases not matched to a gene; V was cut back by 6 bases and J by 5 bases. CDR3 loop: CASSLVRTGTHEQYF. The DNA for the CDR3 is TGTGCCAGCAGCCTAGTCCGGACAGGGACCCACGAGCAGTACTTC.

This clonotype was recorded a few times. The V and J genes are TRBV5-1 and TRBJ1-2; D ambiguous. Trimming removed 0 bases at V and 0 bases at J, with 9 bases between. There are 15 residues in the CDR3. Germline V gene data show CDR1 as SGHRS and CDR2 as YFSETQ. The DNA for the CDR3 is TGCGCCAGCAGCTTGGGAGTGGGGACTAACTATGGCTACACCTTC. It translates to CASSLGVGTNYGYTF.

V usage is TRBV5-5 and J usage is TRBJ2-7; 7 positions agree with TRBD1. This CDR3 comprises 14 residues. J gave up 1 base and V 3 bases, and 4 bases lay outside the gene matches. The germline V gene has CDR1 SGHKS and CDR2 YYEKEE (reference sequence). The CDR3 spells CASSSSDRSYEQYF. DNA of the CDR3: TGTGCCAGCAGCTCTTCGGACAGGTCCTACGAGCAGTACTTC.

The table lists this clonotype with a few counts. V usage is TRBV14 and J usage is TRBJ2-1; 11 nucleotides line up with TRBD2. Germline lookup yields CDR1 SGHDN and CDR2 FVKESK. The CDR3 consists of 23 residues. After removal of 4 bases from V and 4 bases from J, the junction contained 27 bases not matched to a gene. This CDR3 reads CASSPRDRYPYSTSGIAYNEQFF. CDR3 nucleotides: TGTGCCAGCAGCCCTCGGGACAGGTATCCTTACTCGACTAGCGGGATTGCTTACAATGAGCAGTTCTTC.

With regard to this clonotype: With a much larger clone just one base away, this may be a read error. This sequence joins TRBV5-1 and TRBJ2-2; no clear D gene. The V end was cut by 4 bases, the J end by 3 bases, with 13 bases between. This CDR3 spans 15 amino acids. CDR1 is SGHRS, CDR2 YFSETQ, per germline. CDR3: CASSMTGGYTGELFF. The CDR3 DNA is TGCGCCAGCAGCATGACTGGCGGTTACACCGGGGAGCTGTTTTTT.

The gene calls are TRBV4-2 and TRBJ2-7; 11 positions match TRBD1. With V trimmed by 1 base and J by 2 bases, 7 bases remained unmatched. Germline CDR1 is LGHNA and CDR2 is YNFKEQ. CDR3 size: 17 residues. CDR3 sequence: CASSQGNPGQGAYEQYF. The CDR3 DNA is TGTGCCAGCAGCCAAGGTAACCCGGGACAGGGGGCCTACGAGCAGTACTTC.

This clonotype was recorded many times. The V gene is TRBV18, the J gene TRBJ2-7, with TRBD2 identical over 8 bases. J was trimmed by 4 bases and V by 0 bases; bases with no gene match: 2. Germline V gives CDR1 KGHSH, CDR2 LQKENI. CDR3 length: 14 residues. The CDR3 nucleotides read TGTGCCAGCTCACCACCCGGACTAGCTTACGAGCAGTACTTC. Protein sequence: CASSPPGLAYEQYF.

The chain is built from TRBV6-1 and TRBJ1-5; no definite D call. From germline, CDR1 is MNHNS and CDR2 SASEGT. V lost 7 bases and J 1 base, leaving 17 bases between the germline ends. CDR3 length: 16 residues. In nucleotides, the CDR3 is TGTGCCAGCAAACCCAGGTACAGATCAAGCAATCAGCCCCAGCATTTT. As protein: CASKPRYRSSNQPQHF.

The CDR3 region has the DNA TGTGCCAGCAGTGAAAGCAAACAGGGTCTCTCCTACGAGCAGTACTTC. Protein sequence: CASSESKQGLSYEQYF. The chain couples TRBV25-1 to TRBJ2-7; TRBD1 might be the D (6 bases). The CDR3 is made up of 16 amino acids. Trimming removed 2 bases from V and 0 bases from J, with 14 bases in between. In germline, CDR1 is MGHDK, CDR2 SYGVNS.

This clonotype was picked up many times. This chain joins TRBV5-1 and TRBJ2-1; TRBD2 is a possible D gene (6 bases). From germline, CDR1 is SGHRS and CDR2 YFSETQ. V shed 4 bases and J shed 3 bases, with 11 bases lying between them. The CDR3 is 14 amino acids. The CDR3 coding sequence is TGCGCCAGCAGCGTACCGACTAGCTACAATGAGCAGTTCTTC. Translated: CASSVPTSYNEQFF.